This TCR beta chain was identified in a study of blood T cell repertoires in COVID-19. About the research overall: The cDNA or gDNA used as material had been derived from T cells, B-cell-depleted T cells, or PBMCs.

In the original analysis: Reference gene primer amplification yielded estimated nucleated cell counts. Clones were sequenced by immunoSEQ multiplex PCR, and TCRdb holds only the in-frame ones, with some missing. V, J and clone size reflect that table, while D and trimming were determined from the DNA. Of fewer than 150,000 clones listed, 84% are singletons. Germline V lookup: CDR1 MNHEY, CDR2 SVGAGI. This CDR3 region has 14 residues. Trimming at V came to 2 bases and at J to 6 bases, leaving 3 bases not matched to a gene. The V call is TRBV6-5, the J call TRBJ2-2, with TRBD1 matching over 7 bases. The specimen sequenced was peripheral blood. The clonotype originates from a woman aged 80 or over in a cohort sampled during active or convalescent COVID-19. The CDR3, as DNA: TGTGCCAGCAGTTACACAGGGGTAGCCGGGGAGCTGTTTTTT. This codes for CASSYTGVAGELFF.